This T cell receptor beta chain derives from a study of T cells expressing NK-cell markers. In the study overall: Seven HCMV-seropositive donors and one seronegative donor made up the eight sequenced donors.

In germline, CDR1 is SEHNR, CDR2 FQNEAQ (reference sequence). The CDR3 length is 16 residues. TCR beta cDNA was made by 5'RACE template switching with UMIs. TCRdb re-called the 5' RACE reads and shows each CDR3 protein once, DNA omitted. The specimen's table records 300,000 to 450,000 distinct CDR3 sequences. This TCR was sampled from a man aged 18 to 69 in good health. The chain combines TRBV7-9 with TRBJ1-5. Input material: blood T cells: a sorted CD56 or NKG2C T cell subset, CD4+ or CD8+ T cells, or bulk PBMC T cells (not recorded which). The CDR3 is CASSSGTSGGNQPQHF. The variable domain in full, completed from reference TRBV7-9 and TRBJ1-5, reads DTGVSQNPRHKITKRGQNVTFRCDPISEHNRLYWYRQTLGQGPEFLTYFQNEAQLEKSRLLSDRFSAERPKGSFSTLEIQRTEQGDSAMYLCASSSGTSGGNQPQHFGDGTRLSIL.